Listed below are T cell receptor beta chains from one sample, sequenced in a study of T cell repertoires in cytomegalovirus infection. TCRdb redid the calling of the reads with MiXCR, one entry per CDR3 protein. Among about 300,000 distinct CDR3 sequences listed, 9.6% were seen once. Sequenced material: PBMCs. The receptor set was obtained from a human donor in good health (CMV status not recorded). Some clones in this sample may be carry-over from other donors' samples. Both conserved end residues are part of each CDR3. D genes are given only for firm matches. The listing skips clone size in some rows; elsewhere it reads once, few, many or a size class.

V,J,D,size,DNA,CDR3
TRBV2,TRBJ2-2,NA,NA,TGTGCCAGCAGTGAGAGGCAGGGGTTGGACGGGGAGCTGTTTTTT,CASSERQGLDGELFF
TRBV29-1,TRBJ2-5,NA,few,TGCAGCGTACGGAGTGGAGAGACCCAGTACTTC,CSVRSGETQYF
TRBV6-1,TRBJ2-3,NA,many,TGTGTCAGCGGTTGGGGCCCCACAGATACGCAGTATTTT,CVSGWGPTDTQYF
TRBV20-1,TRBJ1-5,TRBD1,NA,TGCAGTGCTAGAGATCGGGACAGGGTGAGCAATCAGCCCCAGCATTTT,CSARDRDRVSNQPQHF
TRBV7-8,TRBJ2-3,NA,many,TGTGCCAGCAGCTGGACCATTTGGGACACCCGCACAGATACGCAGTATTTT,CASSWTIWDTRTDTQYF
TRBV29-1,TRBJ1-2,TRBD1,few,TGCAGCGGGACAGGGTTTAGCGATGGCTACACCTTC,CSGTGFSDGYTF
TRBV20-1,TRBJ2-7,NA,many,TGCAGTGCTAGAAACCCACAGGGCTACGAGCAGTACTTC,CSARNPQGYEQYF
TRBV4-2,TRBJ1-1,NA,many,TGTGCCAGCAGCCAAGATCTTCCCCCTTCGGCTTTCTTT,CASSQDLPPSAFF
TRBV25-1,TRBJ2-3,NA,many,TGTGCCAGCAGTGAATCAGGGTTCGCAGATACGCAGTATTTT,CASSESGFADTQYF
TRBV19,TRBJ1-1,NA,many,TGTGCCAGTAGTAATCACAGGGATTTAGCTGAAGCTTTCTTT,CASSNHRDLAEAFF
TRBV13,TRBJ2-3,NA,many,TGTGCCAGCAGCTTAGTAGATTTGCGGGGCCCAGCTTTT,CASSLVDLRGPAF
TRBV7-2,TRBJ1-1,TRBD1,many,TGTGCCAGCAGCCCCCGGGACAGTGGGTTTGGGAACACTGAAGCTTTCTTT,CASSPRDSGFGNTEAFF
TRBV19,TRBJ1-6,NA,few,TGTGCCAGTAGGAGGGGTGGGGATAATTCACCCCTCCACTTT,CASRRGGDNSPLHF
TRBV11-1,TRBJ1-1,NA,many,TGTGCCAGCAGCCCTGGAAGAGGGATGAACACTGAAGCTTTCTTT,CASSPGRGMNTEAFF
TRBV5-1,TRBJ2-5,TRBD1,NA,TGCGCCAGCAGCAGTGCAGGGGGCGAAAGGACCCAGTACTTC,CASSSAGGERTQYF
TRBV7-2,TRBJ2-1,NA,many,TGTGCCAGCAGCTTAGCCCGGGGGCGTGAGCAGTTCTTC,CASSLARGREQFF
TRBV18,TRBJ1-1,NA,many,TGTGCCAGCTCACCCTCCTCCAGGGCCTTTGAAGCTTTCTTT,CASSPSSRAFEAFF
TRBV7-3,TRBJ2-1,NA,many,TGTGCCAGCAGCTTAGAGGGACGACCTCAGACAATGGTGCAGTTCTTC,CASSLEGRPQTMVQFF
TRBV6-1,TRBJ2-7,TRBD2,many,TGTGCCAGCAACCCAAGCGGGGCCTCCTACGAGCAGTACTTC,CASNPSGASYEQYF
TRBV28,TRBJ1-2,NA,many,TGTGCCAGCAGTGGGGGCAGGGACTGGGGCTATGGCTACACCTTC,CASSGGRDWGYGYTF
TRBV19,TRBJ2-7,NA,many,TGTGCCAGTAGTACGGCACTAGGGTCCTACGAGCAGTACTTC,CASSTALGSYEQYF
TRBV5-6,TRBJ1-2,NA,NA,TGTGCCAGCAGCGGCACAGCTGATTATGGCTACACCTTC,CASSGTADYGYTF
TRBV2,TRBJ2-4,TRBD2,many,TGTGCCAGCAGTGATGGAGTTAGCGGGGGCCGGTACTTC,CASSDGVSGGRYF
TRBV2,TRBJ1-5,NA,many,TGTGCCAGCAGTGGGAGGGTCGGCAATCAGCCCCAGCATTTT,CASSGRVGNQPQHF
TRBV6-2/TRBV6-3,TRBJ2-1,NA,many,TGTGCCAGCAGTTACTCCACTAAAAGCGCGAACAATGAGCAGTTCTTC,CASSYSTKSANNEQFF
TRBV5-1,TRBJ1-5,NA,few,TGCGCCACCTATGACAGGTTCAATCAGCCCCAGCATTTT,CATYDRFNQPQHF